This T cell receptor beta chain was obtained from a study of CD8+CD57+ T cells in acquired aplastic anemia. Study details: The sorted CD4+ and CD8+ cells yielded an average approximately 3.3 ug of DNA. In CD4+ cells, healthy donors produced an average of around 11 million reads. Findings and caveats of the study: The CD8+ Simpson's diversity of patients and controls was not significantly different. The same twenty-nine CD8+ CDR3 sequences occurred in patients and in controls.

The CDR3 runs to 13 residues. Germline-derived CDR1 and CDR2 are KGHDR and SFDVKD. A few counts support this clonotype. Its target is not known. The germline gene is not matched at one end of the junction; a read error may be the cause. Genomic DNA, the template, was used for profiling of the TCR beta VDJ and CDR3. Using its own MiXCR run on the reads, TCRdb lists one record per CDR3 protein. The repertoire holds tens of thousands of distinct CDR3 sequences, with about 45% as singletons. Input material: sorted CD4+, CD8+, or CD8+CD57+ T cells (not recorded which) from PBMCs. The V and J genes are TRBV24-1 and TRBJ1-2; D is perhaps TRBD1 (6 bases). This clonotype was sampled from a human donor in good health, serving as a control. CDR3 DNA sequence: TGTGCCAGCAGTTACCCAGGGGCGCAGGGCTACACCTTC. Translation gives CASSYPGAQGYTF.